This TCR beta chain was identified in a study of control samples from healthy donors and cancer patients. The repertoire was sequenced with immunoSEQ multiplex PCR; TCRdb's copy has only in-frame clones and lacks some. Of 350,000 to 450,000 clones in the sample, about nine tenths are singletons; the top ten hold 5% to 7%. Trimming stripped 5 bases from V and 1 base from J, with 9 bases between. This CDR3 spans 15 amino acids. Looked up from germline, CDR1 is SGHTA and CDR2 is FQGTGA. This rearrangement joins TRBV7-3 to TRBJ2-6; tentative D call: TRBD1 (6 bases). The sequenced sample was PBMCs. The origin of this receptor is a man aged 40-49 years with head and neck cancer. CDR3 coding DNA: TGTGCCAGCAGCACCGACAGGTCTGGGGCCAACGTCCTGACTTTC. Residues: CASSTDRSGANVLTF.